One sample yielded the 23 T cell receptor beta chains listed below, sequenced in a study of OX40 agonist ivuxolimab in advanced cancers. TCRdb keeps only in-frame clones here, not all; method: immunoSEQ multiplex PCR. This sample carries approximately 90,000 clones, around 87% of them seen once, and the ten largest clones take 3.5% to 5.5%. The sample consisted of CD4+ or CD8+ T cells sorted from blood, taken in a trial of the OX40 agonist ivuxolimab. The receptor set was obtained from an adult with an advanced solid tumor such as melanoma, head and neck, liver or kidney cancer.

The sample holds one count of this clone. An end of the junction does not agree with germline; a read error may underlie this. The CDR3 loop reads CASSPDRGSTDTQYF. The CDR3 bases are TGTGCTAGCAGCCCCGACAGGGGCTCCACAGATACGCAGTATTTT. The chain combines TRBV7-7 with TRBJ2-3; 8 bases map to TRBD1. The CDR3 contains 15 residues. The germline V gene has CDR1 SSHAT and CDR2 FNYEAQ (reference sequence).

This clone was recorded only once. The CDR3 sequence: CASSLRRGGTDTQYF. DNA for the CDR3: TGTGCCAGCAGTTTACGCAGGGGAGGCACAGATACGCAGTATTTT. The chain joins TRBV27 to TRBJ2-3; TRBD1 might be the D (6 bases). Deletions cut 2 bases from V and 1 base from J, with 10 bases between. This CDR3 is built from 15 residues. Germline values: CDR1 MNHEY, CDR2 SMNVEV (reference sequence).

The V call is TRBV5-1, the J call TRBJ1-2, with 8 bases aligning to TRBD1. The CDR3 is 14 residues long. V shed 0 bases, J shed 6 bases, and the junction held 4 bases outside the gene matches. Germline V gene data show CDR1 as SGHRS and CDR2 as YFSETQ. CDR3 amino acids: CASSLEQGVNGYTF. The DNA of the CDR3 is TGCGCCAGCAGCTTGGAACAGGGGGTAAATGGCTACACCTTC. The full variable domain, in which reference TRBV5-1 and TRBJ1-2 provide the parts outside the CDR3, is KAGVTQTPRYLIKTRGQQVTLSCSPISGHRSVSWYQQTPGQGLQFLFEYFSETQRNKGNFPGRFSGRQFSNSRSEMNVSTLELGDSALYLCASSLEQGVNGYTFGSGTRLTVV.

V gene TRBV27 combines with J gene TRBJ1-3; TRBD1 is a possible D gene (5 bases). The CDR3 is 16 residues long. Trimming cost V 5 bases and J 2 bases, with 16 bases left between them. The germline V gene has CDR1 MNHEY and CDR2 SMNVEV (reference sequence). Here the CDR3 reads CASSPYRFLAGNTIYF. The CDR3, as DNA: TGTGCCAGCAGTCCATACAGGTTCCTGGCTGGAAACACCATATATTTT.

The rearrangement links TRBV7-9 to TRBJ1-3, with D perhaps TRBD1 (5 bases). The V gene lost 5 bases and the J gene lost 0 bases, with 11 bases spanning the gap. The V gene's germline CDR1 is SEHNR and CDR2 FQNEAQ (reference sequence). The CDR3 is 15 amino acids. CDR3 in amino acids: CASSQGSSSGNTIYF. The CDR3 DNA reads TGTGCCAGCAGCCAGGGTTCGAGCTCTGGAAACACCATATATTTT.

The V call is TRBV6-5, the J call TRBJ2-5; 10 nucleotides match TRBD2. From germline, CDR1 is MNHEY and CDR2 SVGAGI. The CDR3 is 15 residues long. The V segment lost 6 bases and the J segment 5 bases; nucleotides outside the gene matches: 9. The CDR3 loop reads CASRHPAGGRETQYF. CDR3 coding DNA: TGTGCCAGCAGGCACCCAGCGGGAGGGCGGGAGACCCAGTACTTC.

The chain employs TRBV7-3 and TRBJ2-7; D ambiguous. The CDR3 is 13 amino acids. Germline loops: CDR1 SGHTA, CDR2 FQGTGA. The V end was cut by 5 bases, the J end by 0 bases, with 8 bases between. CDR3 sequence (DNA): TGTGCCAGCAGCCCTACGTACTCCTACGAGCAGTACTTC. Residues: CASSPTYSYEQYF.

The rearrangement joins TRBV6-1 to TRBJ1-4; D gene ambiguous. CDR3 size: 10 residues. V gave up 5 bases and J gave up 10 bases, with 5 bases separating them. The germline gives CDR1 MNHNS, CDR2 SASEGT. CDR3 amino acids: CASSSGKLFF. CDR3 in DNA: TGTGCCAGCAGTTCGGGAAAACTGTTTTTT.

This rearrangement joins TRBV5-1 to TRBJ2-2, with D unclear. This CDR3 region has 15 residues. Germline assignment: CDR1 SGHRS and CDR2 YFSETQ. The V and J ends lost 0 bases and 5 bases respectively, with 11 bases between them. The CDR3 here is CASSLASLATGELFF. CDR3 DNA sequence: TGCGCCAGCAGCTTGGCCAGTCTGGCGACCGGGGAGCTGTTTTTT.

A word on this clone: One end of the junction fails to match germline, which may point to a read error. This chain connects TRBV7-7 to TRBJ2-1; tentatively, D is TRBD2 (6 bases). The CDR3 has 13 residues. Germline-derived CDR1 and CDR2 are SSHAT and FNYEAQ (reference sequence). CDR3 sequence reads: CASSLTRDYEQFF. As DNA, the CDR3 is TGTGCTAGCAGCTTAACGCGGGACTATGAGCAGTTCTTC.

The chain joins TRBV5-1 to TRBJ1-1; D is unclear. This CDR3 region has 14 residues. V was trimmed by 1 base and J by 1 base, leaving 8 bases between them. In germline, CDR1 is SGHRS, CDR2 YFSETQ. Here the CDR3 DNA reads TGCGCCAGCAGCTTGTTCCAGGAGAACACTGAAGCTTTCTTT. Protein product: CASSLFQENTEAFF.

The chain joins TRBV7-3 to TRBJ2-7; possibly TRBD2 for D (6 bases). V was pared by 5 bases and J by 0 bases, with 14 bases between. CDR1 is SGHTA and CDR2 is FQGTGA in the germline V gene. This CDR3 is 15 amino acids long. CDR3 in DNA: TGTGCCAGCAGCCCTTTCCGGGACTTCTCCTACGAGCAGTACTTC. It translates to CASSPFRDFSYEQYF.

V gene TRBV7-2 combines with J gene TRBJ2-5; 7 bases are shared with TRBD1. The J segment lost 2 bases and the V segment lost 1 base, leaving 7 bases of the junction unmatched. CDR1 is SGHTA, CDR2 FQGNSA, per germline. The CDR3 covers 16 residues. The CDR3 region has the DNA TGTGCCAGCAGCTTAGGAGGACAGGTGACACAAGAGACCCAGTACTTC. This translates into CASSLGGQVTQETQYF.

The chain couples TRBV6-1 to TRBJ2-7, with 11 nucleotides matching TRBD1. Germline V gene lookup returns CDR1 MNHNS and CDR2 SASEGT. The ends lost 6 bases at V and 5 bases at J; junction bases unmatched: 3. There are 13 residues in the CDR3. The CDR3 reads CASSRTGGHEQYV. In DNA, the CDR3 is TGTGCCAGCAGCCGGACAGGGGGCCACGAGCAGTACGTC.

This clone was seen a single time. The chain links TRBV15 to TRBJ1-4; D is perhaps TRBD1 (6 bases). From germline, CDR1 is LNHNV and CDR2 YYDKDF (reference sequence). Trimming removed 0 bases at V and 8 bases at J, with 16 bases between. The CDR3 is made up of 16 amino acids. The CDR3 DNA follows: TGTGCCACCAGCAGAGATTTGCAGGGGTCGCGGGAAAAACTGTTTTTT. Translating gives CATSRDLQGSREKLFF.

The chain uses TRBV28 and TRBJ2-7; TRBD2 might be the D (5 bases). Germline V gives CDR1 MDHEN, CDR2 SYDVKM. Trimming cost V 2 bases and J 2 bases, with 10 bases left between them. The CDR3 has 14 residues. The CDR3 spells CASSLGAGAYEQYV. In DNA, the CDR3 is TGTGCCAGCAGTTTAGGAGCCGGGGCCTACGAGCAGTACGTC.

This chain's CDR3 is CASSLEGQSTGELFF. The CDR3 DNA follows: TGCGCCAGCAGCTTGGAAGGACAGAGCACCGGGGAGCTGTTTTTT. The J gene is TRBJ2-2, the V gene TRBV5-1, with a tentative D call TRBD1 (6 bases). The germline V gene encodes CDR1 SGHRS and CDR2 YFSETQ. CDR3 length equals 15 residues. Trimming shortened V by 0 bases and J by 4 bases, and 10 bases separated the two germline ends.

The chain has TRBV9 and TRBJ2-7; D is ambiguous. Looked up from germline, CDR1 is SGDLS and CDR2 is YYNGEE. There are 14 residues in the CDR3. With 0 bases removed from V and 6 bases from J, the gap between germline ends came to 13 bases. CDR3 DNA sequence: TGTGCCAGCAGCGTAGCTGTACAGTTAGGCGAGCAGTACTTC. It yields the protein CASSVAVQLGEQYF.

This clone has just one count. V is TRBV4-2 and J is TRBJ2-3, with 13 bases fitting TRBD2. The CDR3 spans 16 residues. V lost 2 bases to trimming and J lost 4 bases; unmatched junction nucleotides: 3. Germline V gene data show CDR1 as LGHNA and CDR2 as YNFKEQ. In DNA, the CDR3 is TGTGCCAGCAGCCAATGGACTAGCGGGAGATCAGATACGCAGTATTTT. Its protein product is CASSQWTSGRSDTQYF.

The gene calls are TRBV28 and TRBJ2-1; 13 nucleotides align to TRBD2. Trimming removed 7 bases from V and 8 bases from J; junction bases left unmatched: 11. The CDR3 sequence is 16 residues long. CDR1 and CDR2 (germline): MDHEN, SYDVKM. CDR3 in DNA: TGTGCCAGCATTCCGGAAGGACTAGCGGGAGTCGATGAGCAGTTCTTC. Protein sequence: CASIPEGLAGVDEQFF.

V is TRBV5-8 and J is TRBJ2-1, with TRBD2 matching 10 bases. CDR3 length equals 15 residues. Germline V gives CDR1 SGHTS, CDR2 YDEGEE. With 6 bases clipped from V and 2 bases from J, the junction kept 5 bases outside the gene matches. The DNA of the CDR3 is TGTGCCAGCACCAAAGGGACTAGCGCCTACAATGAGCAGTTCTTC. This sequence encodes CASTKGTSAYNEQFF.

The CDR3 nucleotides are TGTGCCAGCTCATACCAGGGGGATCAGCCCCAGCATTTT. It translates to CASSYQGDQPQHF. The chain uses TRBV18 and TRBJ1-5; 7 bases align to TRBD1. The CDR3 extends over 13 amino acids. The V gene's germline CDR1 is KGHSH and CDR2 LQKENI. V lost 5 bases, J lost 5 bases, and 3 bases stayed unmatched.

V and J are TRBV19 and TRBJ2-1; tentative D call: TRBD2 (6 bases). Germline V gene data show CDR1 as LNHDA and CDR2 as SQIVND (reference sequence). This CDR3 contains 14 residues. Trimming left V 0 bases short and J 8 bases short, with 11 bases between. In DNA form, the CDR3 reads TGTGCCAGTAGTATAGACGGGGGTCTATATGAGCAGTTCTTC. Translated, it gives CASSIDGGLYEQFF.